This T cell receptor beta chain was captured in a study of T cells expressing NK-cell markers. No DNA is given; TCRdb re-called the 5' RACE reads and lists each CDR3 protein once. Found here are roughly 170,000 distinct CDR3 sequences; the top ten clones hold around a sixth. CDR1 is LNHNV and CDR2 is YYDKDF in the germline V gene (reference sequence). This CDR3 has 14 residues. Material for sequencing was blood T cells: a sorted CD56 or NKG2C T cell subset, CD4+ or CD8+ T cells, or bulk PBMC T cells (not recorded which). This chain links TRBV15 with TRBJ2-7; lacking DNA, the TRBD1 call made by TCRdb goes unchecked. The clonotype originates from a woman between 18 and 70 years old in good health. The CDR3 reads CATSWGQGPYEQYF. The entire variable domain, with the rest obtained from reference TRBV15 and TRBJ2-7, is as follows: DAMVIQNPRYQVTQFGKPVTLSCSQTLNHNVMYWYQQKSSQAPKLLFHYYDKDFNNEADTPDNFQSRRPNTSFCFLDIRSPGLGDTAMYLCATSWGQGPYEQYFGPGTRLTVT.